This T cell receptor (beta chain) was recovered during a study of OX40 agonist ivuxolimab in advanced cancers. Looking at the study overall: Eligibility admitted prior anti-PD-1, anti-PD-L1 or anti-CTLA-4 therapy; 40% had some. Partial responses were recorded for three patients, including one with hepatocellular carcinoma and two with cutaneous melanoma.

To note about this clone: The antigen remains undetermined.

The CDR3 spans 13 residues. The germline V gene has CDR1 SNHLY and CDR2 FYNNEI. Deletions cut 5 bases from V and 6 bases from J, with 13 bases between. General study findings and limits: Averaging showed that CD8+ T cells had more expanded clones than CD4+ did.

TCRdb's table, derived via immunoSEQ multiplex PCR, lists solely in-frame clones and lacks some. The sample holds roughly 20,000 clones, approximately 83% seen once. This receptor was identified in an adult with an advanced solid tumor such as melanoma, head and neck, liver or kidney cancer. The V and J genes are TRBV2 and TRBJ1-2; D is ambiguous. Sequences were derived from CD4+ or CD8+ T cells sorted from blood, sampled in a trial of the OX40 agonist ivuxolimab. The DNA for the CDR3 is TGTGCCAGCAGTAGGAGGGCTGTTGATGGCTACACCTTC. Protein sequence: CASSRRAVDGYTF.